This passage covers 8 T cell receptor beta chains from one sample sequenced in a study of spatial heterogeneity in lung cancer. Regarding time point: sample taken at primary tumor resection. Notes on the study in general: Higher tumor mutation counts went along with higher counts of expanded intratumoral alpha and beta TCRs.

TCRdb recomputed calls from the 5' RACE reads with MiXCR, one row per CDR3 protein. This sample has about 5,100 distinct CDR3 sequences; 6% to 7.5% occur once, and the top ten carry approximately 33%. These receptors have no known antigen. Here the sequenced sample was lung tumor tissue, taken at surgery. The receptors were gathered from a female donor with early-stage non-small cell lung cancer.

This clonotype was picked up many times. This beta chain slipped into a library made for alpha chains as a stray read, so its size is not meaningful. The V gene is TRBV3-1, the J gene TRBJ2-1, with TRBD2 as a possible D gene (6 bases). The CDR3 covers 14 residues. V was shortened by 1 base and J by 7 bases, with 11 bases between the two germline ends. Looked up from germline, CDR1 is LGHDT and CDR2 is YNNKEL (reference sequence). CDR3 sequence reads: CASSQVGGRNEQFF. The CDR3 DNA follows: TGTGCCAGCAGCCAAGTGGGGGGTCGGAATGAGCAGTTCTTC.

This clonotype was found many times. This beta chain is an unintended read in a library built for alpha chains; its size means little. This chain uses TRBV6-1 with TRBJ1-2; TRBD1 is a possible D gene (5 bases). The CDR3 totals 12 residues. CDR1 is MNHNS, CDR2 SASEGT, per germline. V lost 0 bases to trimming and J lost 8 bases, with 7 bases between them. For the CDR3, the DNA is TGTGCCAGCAGTGAAGCTTGGGGCGGCTACACCTTC. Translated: CASSEAWGGYTF.

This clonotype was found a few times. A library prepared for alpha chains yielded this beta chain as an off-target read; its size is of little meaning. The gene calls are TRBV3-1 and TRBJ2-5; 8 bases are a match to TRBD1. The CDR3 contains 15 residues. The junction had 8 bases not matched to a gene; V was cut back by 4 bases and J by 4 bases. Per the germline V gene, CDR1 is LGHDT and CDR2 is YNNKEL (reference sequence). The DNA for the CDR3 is TGTGCCAGCAGCCGAAAGGACAGGGCCCGAGAGACCCAGTACTTC. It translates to CASSRKDRARETQYF.

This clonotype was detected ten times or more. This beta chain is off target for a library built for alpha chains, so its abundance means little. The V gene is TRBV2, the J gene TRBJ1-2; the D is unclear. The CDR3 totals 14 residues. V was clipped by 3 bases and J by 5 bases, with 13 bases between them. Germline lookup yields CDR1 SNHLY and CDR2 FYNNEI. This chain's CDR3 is CASSDRPEPYGYTF. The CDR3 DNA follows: TGTGCCAGCAGTGATCGGCCAGAGCCGTATGGCTACACCTTC.

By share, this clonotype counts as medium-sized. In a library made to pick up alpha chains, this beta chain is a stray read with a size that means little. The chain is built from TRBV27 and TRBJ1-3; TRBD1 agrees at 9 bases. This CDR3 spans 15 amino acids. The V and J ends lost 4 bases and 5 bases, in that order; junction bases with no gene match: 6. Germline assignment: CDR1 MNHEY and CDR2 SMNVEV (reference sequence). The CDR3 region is CASSSKGTGRNTIYF. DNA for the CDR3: TGTGCCAGCAGTTCCAAGGGGACAGGGCGAAACACCATATATTTT.

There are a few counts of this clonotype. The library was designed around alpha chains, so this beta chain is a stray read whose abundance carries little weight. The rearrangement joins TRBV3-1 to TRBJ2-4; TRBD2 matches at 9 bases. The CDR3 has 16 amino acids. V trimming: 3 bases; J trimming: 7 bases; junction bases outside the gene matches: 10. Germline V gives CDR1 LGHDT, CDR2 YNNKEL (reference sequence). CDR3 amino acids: CASSHASAGGINIQYF. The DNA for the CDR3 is TGTGCCAGCAGCCACGCCTCAGCGGGGGGTATCAACATTCAGTACTTC.

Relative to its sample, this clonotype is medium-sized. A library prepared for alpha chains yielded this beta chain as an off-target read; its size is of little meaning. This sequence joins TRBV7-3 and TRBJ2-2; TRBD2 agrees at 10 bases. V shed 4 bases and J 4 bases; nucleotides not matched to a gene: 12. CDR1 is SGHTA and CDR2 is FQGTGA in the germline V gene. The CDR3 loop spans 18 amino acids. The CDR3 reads CASSSLDIAGGTTGELFF. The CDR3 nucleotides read TGTGCCAGCAGCTCCCTCGACATAGCGGGGGGCACCACCGGGGAGCTGTTTTTT.

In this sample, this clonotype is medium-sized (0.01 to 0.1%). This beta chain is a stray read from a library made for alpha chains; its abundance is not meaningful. The CDR3 DNA reads as TGTGCCAGCAGTTTTGAGGTCAACACCGGGGAGCTGTTTTTT. This translates into CASSFEVNTGELFF. The chain uses TRBV6-5 and TRBJ2-2; D gene ambiguous. The CDR3 covers 14 residues. Germline V CDR1 and CDR2: MNHEY, SVGAGI. The V and J ends lost 4 bases and 2 bases respectively, with 8 bases between them.